What follows are 31 T cell receptor beta chains derived from one specimen sequenced in a study of shared clonotypes between healthy human individuals. The method was immunoSEQ multiplex PCR; TCRdb's version includes in-frame clones alone and lacks a portion of them. The profile shows some 2,000,000 clones, around 95% of them singletons. Sequencing was performed on naive CD4+ T cells sorted from blood. Specified subset: CD45RA+ positively selected. The origin of the receptors is a man between 18 and 35 years old in good health.

With respect to this clone: The sample holds other DNA sequences that translate to the same CDR3. V gene TRBV30 combines with J gene TRBJ2-5; D unresolved. The length of the CDR3 is 11 residues. Germline CDR1 and CDR2: GTSNPN and SVGIG (reference sequence). V lost 0 bases to trimming and J lost 5 bases, with 4 bases between them. Here the CDR3 reads CAWSVYETQYF. The CDR3 DNA reads as TGTGCCTGGAGTGTGTACGAGACCCAGTACTTC.

The chain recombines TRBV6-5 with TRBJ2-7; 9 bases map to TRBD2. CDR3 size: 16 residues. Germline CDR1 is MNHEY and CDR2 is SVGAGI. Trimming removed 0 bases from V and 9 bases from J; junction bases left unmatched: 12. CDR3 in amino acids: CASSYSWTSVGYAQYF. In DNA, the CDR3 is TGTGCCAGCAGTTACTCTTGGACTAGCGTCGGGTATGCGCAGTACTTC.

The J gene is TRBJ2-1, the V gene TRBV12-1; the listed D gene, TRBD2, was not tested against the DNA. TRBV12-1 is a recognized pseudogene. The CDR3 is 18 amino acids. The chain's CDR3 is CASSFAGREGQSYNEQFF. CDR3 nucleotide sequence: TGTGCCAGCAGCTTTGCGGGGCGGGAGGGCCAATCATACAATGAGCAGTTCTTC.

This sequence joins TRBV2 and TRBJ1-5; 9 nucleotides align to TRBD1. The CDR3 loop spans 14 amino acids. V was pared by 4 bases and J by 6 bases, with 4 bases of the junction left unmatched. Per germline, CDR1 SNHLY and CDR2 FYNNEI. The CDR3 protein is CASSADRGFQPQHF. CDR3 sequence (DNA): TGTGCCAGCAGTGCCGACAGGGGGTTTCAGCCCCAGCATTTT.

To note about this clone: One junction end disagrees with the germline gene, perhaps due to a read error. V gene TRBV7-7 combines with J gene TRBJ2-2; D not resolved. Germline V lookup: CDR1 SSHAT, CDR2 FNYEAQ (reference sequence). The CDR3 runs to 17 residues. The CDR3 bases are TGTGCTAGCAGCCCCCTCGGCGGAGCCGTTGGGGCCGGGGAGCTGTTTTTT. Translating it yields CASSPLGGAVGAGELFF.

The rearrangement joins TRBV30 to TRBJ2-1, with D possibly called TRBD1 or TRBD2 (9 bases each). V was pared by 4 bases and J by 4 bases, with 29 bases between. The CDR3 sequence is 19 residues long. Looked up from germline, CDR1 is GTSNPN and CDR2 is SVGIG (reference sequence). The CDR3 nucleotides read TGTGCCTGGACCGCCGGGACAGGGCTCAGCGGGGGGTCGTACAATGAGCAGTTCTTC. Its translation is CAWTAGTGLSGGSYNEQFF.

The V and J genes are TRBV7-9 and TRBJ2-5, with 7 bases that match TRBD1. The CDR3 sequence is 15 residues long. After removal of 5 bases from V and 5 bases from J, the junction contained 11 bases not matched to a gene. CDR1 is SEHNR and CDR2 is FQNEAQ in the germline V gene (reference sequence). In DNA form, the CDR3 reads TGTGCCAGCAGCCCCAGGACAGGTCCTTGGGAGACCCAGTACTTC. Amino acid sequence: CASSPRTGPWETQYF.

In this sample, this clone turned up once. The same CDR3 is also encoded by other DNA sequences in this sample. The genes are TRBV28 and TRBJ2-7; D remains ambiguous. With 3 bases removed from V and 4 bases from J, the gap between germline ends came to 4 bases. CDR3 size: 11 residues. CDR1 and CDR2 from the germline V gene are MDHEN and SYDVKM. The CDR3 nucleotides are TGTGCCAGCAGTTTGAATTACGAGCAGTACTTC. Its protein is CASSLNYEQYF.

The chain joins TRBV4-3 to TRBJ2-2; D is unresolved. V lost 3 bases, J lost 0 bases, and 5 bases lay in between. CDR3 length equals 14 residues. Germline V gene lookup returns CDR1 LGHNA and CDR2 YSLEER. The CDR3 loop is CASSQGTNTGELFF. As DNA, the CDR3 is TGCGCCAGCAGCCAGGGAACGAACACCGGGGAGCTGTTTTTT.

In regard to this clone: In the same sample, other DNA sequences code for this CDR3. V and J are TRBV18 and TRBJ2-7; TRBD2 aligns across 8 bases. The germline V gene has CDR1 KGHSH and CDR2 LQKENI. V dropped 3 bases and J dropped 1; count of bases not matched to a gene: 2. The CDR3 extends over 14 amino acids. CDR3 DNA sequence: TGTGCCAGCTCACCGGGACTAGGATCCTACGAGCAGTACTTC. It encodes CASSPGLGSYEQYF. The full variable domain, with the rest looked up from reference TRBV18 and TRBJ2-7, is NAGVMQNPRHLVRRRGQEARLRCSPMKGHSHVYWYRQLPEEGLKFMVYLQKENIIDESGMPKERFSAEFPKEGPSILRIQQVVRGDSAAYFCASSPGLGSYEQYFGPGTRLTVT.

Turning to this clone: The sample has other DNA sequences that encode this CDR3 too. The V call is TRBV2, the J call TRBJ2-7; the D is unclear. CDR3 size: 11 residues. V gave up 2 bases and J gave up 3 bases, with 2 bases separating them. Per germline, CDR1 SNHLY and CDR2 FYNNEI. CDR3 sequence reads: CASSEIYEQYF. The CDR3 bases are TGTGCCAGCAGTGAAATCTACGAGCAGTACTTC.

The chain employs TRBV20-1 and TRBJ2-3; D is possibly TRBD1 or TRBD2 (6 bases each). Germline V gene sequence: CDR1 DFQATT, CDR2 SNEGSKA (reference sequence). This CDR3 spans 11 amino acids. Trimming left V 8 bases short and J 3 bases short, with 9 bases between. The CDR3 DNA is TGCAGTCGAGGGGGGACAGATACGCAGTATTTT. It codes for CSRGGTDTQYF.

This sequence joins TRBV6-1 and TRBJ1-1; no clear D. The germline V gene encodes CDR1 MNHNS and CDR2 SASEGT. This CDR3 has 13 amino acids. Trimming removed 2 bases at V and 4 bases at J, with 8 bases between. The CDR3 sequence is CASSEPVGTEAFF. CDR3 nucleotide sequence: TGTGCCAGCAGTGAACCAGTGGGCACTGAAGCTTTCTTT.

This chain uses TRBV28 with TRBJ1-1; the D is unclear. Germline CDR1 reads MDHEN; CDR2 reads SYDVKM. With 10 bases removed from V and 7 bases from J, the gap between germline ends came to 13 bases. There are 11 residues in the CDR3. The CDR3 sequence: CATTEIVEAFF. CDR3 in DNA: TGTGCCACCACGGAAATCGTTGAAGCTTTCTTT.

The rearrangement uses TRBV30 and TRBJ2-2; 12 bases align to TRBD2. CDR1 and CDR2 (germline): GTSNPN, SVGIG (reference sequence). This CDR3 is built from 16 residues. J gave up 3 bases and V 8 bases, and 10 bases lay outside the gene matches. CDR3: CAGPASGGADTGELFF. The CDR3 nucleotides are TGTGCCGGCCCGGCTAGCGGGGGGGCCGACACCGGGGAGCTGTTTTTT.

The V and J genes are TRBV29-1 and TRBJ2-1; D may be TRBD2 (6 bases). Germline assignment: CDR1 SQVTM and CDR2 ANQGSEA. This CDR3 region has 13 residues. V shed 4 bases and J shed 6 bases, with 13 bases lying between them. The CDR3 protein is CSVGVYGGNEQFF. The CDR3, as DNA: TGCAGCGTTGGAGTGTACGGGGGCAATGAGCAGTTCTTC.

This chain uses TRBV7-8 with TRBJ2-5; D ambiguous. Trimming left V 2 bases short and J 4 bases short, with 14 bases between. CDR1 SGHVS and CDR2 FQNEAQ come from the germline V gene. This CDR3 comprises 15 residues. DNA of the CDR3: TGTGCCAGCAGCTTAATGGGTTTTGGTCCAGAGACCCAGTACTTC. Protein sequence: CASSLMGFGPETQYF. The entire variable domain, with the rest obtained from reference TRBV7-8 and TRBJ2-5, is as follows: GAGVSQSPRYKVAKRGQDVALRCDPISGHVSLFWYQQALGQGPEFLTYFQNEAQLDKSGLPSDRFFAERPEGSVSTLKIQRTQQEDSAVYLCASSLMGFGPETQYFGPGTRLLVL.

The chain combines TRBV18 with TRBJ2-6; 11 bases agree with TRBD1. J gave up 4 bases and V 5 bases, and 10 bases lay outside the gene matches. From germline, CDR1 is KGHSH and CDR2 LQKENI. This CDR3 has 18 residues. CDR3 loop: CASSTDRGHNSGANVLTF. The CDR3 DNA sequence: TGTGCCAGCTCAACGGACAGGGGGCATAACTCCGGGGCCAACGTCCTGACTTTC.

V gene TRBV10-3 combines with J gene TRBJ2-7; 12 bases match TRBD2. Germline V CDR1 and CDR2: ENHRY, SYGVKD. The CDR3 is 15 residues long. After removal of 6 bases from V and 2 bases from J, the junction contained 5 bases not matched to a gene. The CDR3: CAIRNTSGGTYEQYF. The CDR3 nucleotides are TGTGCCATCAGAAATACTAGCGGGGGGACCTACGAGCAGTACTTC.

The gene calls are TRBV7-9 and TRBJ2-3; 10 bases fit TRBD2. V dropped 5 bases and J dropped 9; count of bases not matched to a gene: 14. This CDR3 has 16 residues. Germline lookup yields CDR1 SEHNR and CDR2 FQNEAQ (reference sequence). The DNA of the CDR3 is TGTGCCAGCAGCCCACGGTGGGCTAGCGGGAGAATGACGCAGTATTTT. Its translation: CASSPRWASGRMTQYF.

The CDR3 protein is CASSQFRDRISYEQYF. In DNA, the CDR3 is TGCGCCAGCAGCCAATTCCGGGACCGAATCTCCTACGAGCAGTACTTC. This chain uses TRBV4-3 with TRBJ2-7; D is tentatively TRBD1 or TRBD2 (5 bases each). The length of the CDR3 is 16 residues. In germline, CDR1 is LGHNA, CDR2 YSLEER. V was clipped by 2 bases and J by 0 bases, with 14 bases between them.

This clone was picked up one time. The gene calls are TRBV2 and TRBJ2-7; D might be TRBD1 (6 bases). V shed 5 bases and J shed 1 base, with 12 bases lying between them. There are 14 residues in the CDR3. From germline, CDR1 is SNHLY and CDR2 FYNNEI. The CDR3 reads CASSSRDTSYEQYF. DNA for the CDR3: TGTGCCAGCAGTTCCCGGGACACATCCTACGAGCAGTACTTC.

The chain employs TRBV30 and TRBJ1-2, with 7 nucleotides matching TRBD1. The CDR3 is 14 residues long. CDR1 and CDR2 (germline): GTSNPN, SVGIG (reference sequence). The V segment lost 0 bases and the J segment 4 bases; nucleotides outside the gene matches: 5. The CDR3 loop is CAWSVWTGGYGYTF. The CDR3 DNA follows: TGTGCCTGGAGTGTCTGGACAGGCGGCTATGGCTACACCTTC.

The chain has TRBV30 and TRBJ2-5, with 9 bases lining up with TRBD2. The junction had 13 bases not matched to a gene; V was cut back by 0 bases and J by 11 bases. Germline V gene sequence: CDR1 GTSNPN, CDR2 SVGIG (reference sequence). This CDR3 is built from 15 residues. The CDR3 DNA is TGTGCCTGGAGTGTACGAGGGACTAGCTCTCGGGAGCAGTACTTC. Amino acids: CAWSVRGTSSREQYF.

The rearrangement links TRBV28 to TRBJ2-1; 11 bases align to TRBD1. Trimming removed 3 bases from V and 9 bases from J; junction bases left unmatched: 10. Per the germline V gene, CDR1 is MDHEN and CDR2 is SYDVKM. The CDR3 extends over 16 amino acids. The CDR3 region is CASSFAAGTGGPEQFF. Here the CDR3 DNA reads TGTGCCAGCAGTTTCGCTGCCGGGACAGGGGGTCCTGAGCAGTTCTTC.

V is TRBV30 and J is TRBJ1-5; D uncertain. The CDR3 sequence is 13 residues long. The ends were cut back, 8 bases at V and 7 bases at J, with 18 bases in the middle. Per the germline V gene, CDR1 is GTSNPN and CDR2 is SVGIG (reference sequence). The DNA for the CDR3 is TGTGCCGCCTCTTGGGGAGCGGAACAGCCCCAGCATTTT. Amino acids: CAASWGAEQPQHF. The entire variable domain, with the rest obtained from reference TRBV30 and TRBJ1-5, is as follows: SQTIHQWPATLVQPVGSPLSLECTVEGTSNPNLYWYRQAAGRGLQLLFYSVGIGQISSEVPQNLSASRPQDRQFILSSKKLLLSDSGFYLCAASWGAEQPQHFGDGTRLSIL.

Note on this clone: Other nucleotide sequences from this sample produce the same CDR3. CDR3 sequence reads: CASSRGQANTEAFF. The CDR3 DNA sequence: TGCGCCAGCAGCCGGGGACAGGCCAACACTGAAGCTTTCTTT. The rearrangement joins TRBV5-1 to TRBJ1-1, with 8 bases fitting TRBD1. The length of the CDR3 is 14 residues. CDR1 is SGHRS, CDR2 YFSETQ, per germline. V shed 4 bases and J 2 bases; nucleotides not matched to a gene: 4.

The chain carries TRBV9 and TRBJ2-7; TRBD1 agrees at 11 bases. This CDR3 has 15 amino acids. Germline V CDR1 and CDR2: SGDLS, YYNGEE. Germline trimming cut 3 bases from V and 9 bases from J; bases unmatched to any gene: 11. The CDR3 coding sequence is TGTGCCAGCAGCGGTGGACAGGGGGCGGATGAACGGCAGTACTTC. Protein sequence: CASSGGQGADERQYF.

CDR3 in amino acids: CASSVTGDIQYF. The DNA for the CDR3 is TGCGCCAGCAGTGTCACAGGGGACATTCAGTACTTC. This chain joins TRBV10-2 and TRBJ2-4, with 7 bases fitting TRBD1. The CDR3 consists of 12 residues. J lost 8 bases, V lost 4 bases, and 2 bases had no gene match. Per the germline V gene, CDR1 is WSHSY and CDR2 is SAAADI.

The chain carries TRBV7-2 and TRBJ2-5; a weak D match, TRBD1 (6 bases). Germline lookup yields CDR1 SGHTA and CDR2 FQGNSA. The CDR3 covers 12 residues. Trimming pared 5 bases from V and 6 bases from J, leaving 10 bases between. The CDR3 DNA sequence: TGTGCCAGCAGCGTGGACAGCCAGACCCAGTACTTC. This codes for CASSVDSQTQYF.

The genes are TRBV5-4 and TRBJ2-5; 11 nucleotides agree with TRBD2. This CDR3 spans 16 amino acids. J was trimmed by 4 bases and V by 2 bases; bases with no gene match: 7. Germline V gives CDR1 SGHNT, CDR2 YYREEE (reference sequence). The CDR3 DNA sequence: TGTGCCAGCAGCTTAGTTAGCGGGGGGGCCCCAGAGACCCAGTACTTC. It yields the protein CASSLVSGGAPETQYF.